Below, 23 T cell receptor beta chains from the same sample are listed, as sequenced in a study of T cell responses to AZD1222 COVID-19 vaccine. Profiling relied on immunoSEQ multiplex PCR, and the TCRdb table lists in-frame clones only, not all of them. The data show under 150,000 clones, about 89% seen once. The starting material was peripheral blood, obtained on day 0 of AZD1222 vaccination. These receptors all come from an adult in good health.

The chain uses TRBV5-1 and TRBJ1-6; tentative D call: TRBD1 (5 bases). There are 16 residues in the CDR3. Trimming cost V 3 bases and J 10 bases, with 20 bases left between them. Germline loops: CDR1 SGHRS, CDR2 YFSETQ. The CDR3 DNA sequence: TGCGCCAGCAGCTGGGTGGGACCCGACGGCAGATCACCCCTCCACTTT. Protein: CASSWVGPDGRSPLHF.

This rearrangement joins TRBV30 to TRBJ2-5; TRBD2 agrees at 13 bases. The V and J ends lost 4 bases and 2 bases, in that order; junction bases with no gene match: 4. The CDR3 totals 15 residues. Germline CDR1 reads GTSNPN; CDR2 reads SVGIG (reference sequence). The CDR3 DNA sequence: TGTGCCTGGACCGGACTAGCGGGAGCTCAAGAGACCCAGTACTTC. It translates to CAWTGLAGAQETQYF. Full variable domain (rest looked up from reference TRBV30 and TRBJ2-5): SQTIHQWPATLVQPVGSPLSLECTVEGTSNPNLYWYRQAAGRGLQLLFYSVGIGQISSEVPQNLSASRPQDRQFILSSKKLLLSDSGFYLCAWTGLAGAQETQYFGPGTRLLVL.

This chain connects TRBV2 to TRBJ2-5; 8 positions match TRBD1. CDR1 is SNHLY and CDR2 is FYNNEI in the germline V gene. V gave up 8 bases and J gave up 5 bases; unmatched junction bases: 16. The CDR3 is made up of 16 amino acids. DNA of the CDR3: TGTGCCAGCCGGGAGCACAATCAGGGGGCCGGGGAGACCCAGTACTTC. This sequence encodes CASREHNQGAGETQYF.

The table lists this clone with a count of one. This chain joins TRBV7-8 and TRBJ2-1; 10 bases agree with TRBD2. The CDR3 spans 17 residues. The germline CDR1 and CDR2 sequences are SGHVS and FQNEAQ. V shed 5 bases, J shed 6 bases, and the junction held 13 bases outside the gene matches. The CDR3 sequence is CASSRDRASGSVNEQFF. The CDR3 nucleotides read TGTGCCAGCAGCCGAGACCGGGCTAGCGGGAGCGTCAATGAGCAGTTCTTC.

The CDR3 DNA reads TGTGCCAGCTCACCACCGGGACAGGGCGTTAAGAGTGAAAAACTGTTTTTT. Translated, it gives CASSPPGQGVKSEKLFF. The V and J genes are TRBV18 and TRBJ1-4; TRBD1 matches at 9 bases. The germline CDR1 and CDR2 sequences are KGHSH and LQKENI. CDR3 length: 17 amino acids. J lost 7 bases, V lost 0 bases, and 9 bases had no gene match.

This chain joins TRBV11-2 and TRBJ2-3; D not resolved. The ends were cut back, 0 bases at V and 6 bases at J, with 16 bases in the middle. In germline, CDR1 is SGHAT, CDR2 FQNNGV. The CDR3 sequence is 16 residues long. The CDR3 coding sequence is TGTGCCAGCAGCTTAGAGTGGCAGGTCGGACCGGATACGCAGTATTTT. As protein: CASSLEWQVGPDTQYF.

The V call is TRBV5-1, the J call TRBJ2-5; TRBD1 matches at 7 bases. V shed 0 bases, J shed 0 bases, and the junction held 2 bases outside the gene matches. Germline V CDR1 and CDR2: SGHRS, YFSETQ. CDR3 length: 15 residues. CDR3 region: CASSLEDRDQETQYF. The CDR3 DNA sequence: TGCGCCAGCAGCTTGGAAGACAGGGACCAAGAGACCCAGTACTTC. Supplemented by reference TRBV5-1 and TRBJ2-5, the full variable domain reads KAGVTQTPRYLIKTRGQQVTLSCSPISGHRSVSWYQQTPGQGLQFLFEYFSETQRNKGNFPGRFSGRQFSNSRSEMNVSTLELGDSALYLCASSLEDRDQETQYFGPGTRLLVL.

This chain connects TRBV18 to TRBJ1-1; TRBD1 matches at 10 bases. Trimming took 1 base from V and 4 from J; bases not matched to a gene: 3. The CDR3 loop spans 15 amino acids. Germline V gives CDR1 KGHSH, CDR2 LQKENI. CDR3: CASSPLRTGGTEAFF. As DNA, the CDR3 is TGTGCCAGCTCACCACTCAGGACAGGGGGCACTGAAGCTTTCTTT.

The chain recombines TRBV5-1 with TRBJ1-5; D is uncertain. Germline V lookup: CDR1 SGHRS, CDR2 YFSETQ. V was clipped by 4 bases and J by 5 bases, with 19 bases between them. The CDR3 spans 16 residues. In DNA form, the CDR3 reads TGCGCCAGCAGCCAGGACCCGGGCACCGAACATCAGCCCCAGCATTTT. Translating it yields CASSQDPGTEHQPQHF.

This chain connects TRBV11-2 to TRBJ1-2, with 10 bases matching TRBD1. The trim removed 5 bases at V and 8 bases at J, leaving 5 bases unmatched. Germline CDR1 is SGHAT and CDR2 is FQNNGV. CDR3 length equals 13 residues. The CDR3 DNA sequence: TGTGCCAGCAGCCGGGACAGGGGTGGGGGCTACACCTTC. It codes for CASSRDRGGGYTF.

The V and J genes are TRBV5-1 and TRBJ2-5; 8 bases match TRBD1. Germline CDR1 and CDR2: SGHRS and YFSETQ. V dropped 0 bases and J dropped 5; count of bases not matched to a gene: 9. This CDR3 contains 16 residues. The CDR3: CASSLAEQGAGETQYF. CDR3 sequence (DNA): TGCGCCAGCAGCTTGGCCGAGCAGGGGGCGGGTGAGACCCAGTACTTC.

The chain joins TRBV27 to TRBJ1-1; TRBD1 agrees at 7 bases. V lost 0 bases to trimming and J lost 4 bases; unmatched junction nucleotides: 2. The CDR3 length is 14 residues. CDR1 is MNHEY, CDR2 SMNVEV, per germline (reference sequence). The CDR3 DNA is TGTGCCAGCAGTTTATCCCCAGGGGGCACTGAAGCTTTCTTT. It codes for CASSLSPGGTEAFF.

The chain is built from TRBV12-3 or TRBV12-4 and TRBJ1-2, with D uncertain. The CDR3 length is 13 residues. Trimming pared 4 bases from V and 1 base from J, leaving 7 bases between. CDR3: CASSSENNYGYTF. CDR3 in DNA: TGTGCCAGCAGTTCGGAAAATAACTATGGCTACACCTTC.

J is TRBJ1-5 and V is TRBV21-1. TRBV21-1 has pseudogene status. CDR3 size: 16 residues. The CDR3 bases are TGTGCCAGCAGCTCCCGACCGCCCGGTAGCAATCAGCCCCAGCATTTT. Translation: CASSSRPPGSNQPQHF.

The rearrangement links TRBV2 to TRBJ2-2; possible D gene TRBD1, 5 bases. Germline CDR1 SNHLY, CDR2 FYNNEI. With 6 bases removed from V and 3 bases from J, the gap between germline ends came to 8 bases. The CDR3 totals 13 residues. CDR3 coding DNA: TGTGCCAGCAGCCCCAGGGACACCGGGGAGCTGTTTTTT. Amino acid sequence: CASSPRDTGELFF.

The V gene is TRBV7-9, the J gene TRBJ2-7, with D perhaps TRBD2 (6 bases). The CDR3 has 14 amino acids. Germline V lookup: CDR1 SEHNR, CDR2 FQNEAQ (reference sequence). V was shortened by 5 bases and J by 4 bases, with 15 bases between the two germline ends. CDR3 sequence (DNA): TGTGCCAGCAGCCCCGCCGGGGGTGGATACGAGCAGTACTTC. Translation: CASSPAGGGYEQYF.

This clone was detected once. The J gene is TRBJ1-3, the V gene TRBV18; a weak D match, TRBD1 (5 bases). Germline values: CDR1 KGHSH, CDR2 LQKENI. The length of the CDR3 is 14 residues. V lost 1 base to trimming and J lost 2 bases, with 6 bases between them. DNA for the CDR3: TGTGCCAGCTCACCACAGGGGACTGGAAACACCATATATTTT. Protein sequence: CASSPQGTGNTIYF.

The chain recombines TRBV19 with TRBJ1-3; D might be TRBD1 (5 bases). V was pared by 5 bases and J by 0 bases, with 20 bases between. The germline gives CDR1 LNHDA, CDR2 SQIVND (reference sequence). This CDR3 has 18 residues. The CDR3 nucleotides read TGTGCCAGTAGTCTAAACAGGCCGGGGTCGAGCTCTGGAAACACCATATATTTT. Translated: CASSLNRPGSSSGNTIYF.

The rearrangement joins TRBV5-1 to TRBJ2-7; maybe TRBD2 (6 bases). The CDR3 totals 13 residues. In germline, CDR1 is SGHRS, CDR2 YFSETQ. V lost 3 bases and J 5 bases, leaving 12 bases between the germline ends. The CDR3 reads CASSYRWGDEQYF. DNA for the CDR3: TGCGCCAGCAGCTACCGGTGGGGGGACGAGCAGTACTTC.

The chain's CDR3 is CASTLTSGSYEQYF. CDR3 sequence (DNA): TGTGCCAGCACTCTGACTAGCGGGAGCTACGAGCAGTACTTC. This sequence joins TRBV7-2 and TRBJ2-7; TRBD2 matches at 12 bases. The CDR3 covers 14 residues. Per germline, CDR1 SGHTA and CDR2 FQGNSA. V lost 7 bases and J lost 3; bases outside the gene matches: 4.

The chain has TRBV19 and TRBJ2-2; D is unclear. Per the germline V gene, CDR1 is LNHDA and CDR2 is SQIVND (reference sequence). Trimming removed 2 bases at V and 3 bases at J, with 4 bases between. The CDR3 is made up of 13 amino acids. As DNA, the CDR3 is TGTGCCAGTAGTATAATTGACACCGGGGAGCTGTTTTTT. It specifies CASSIIDTGELFF.

V and J are TRBV6-2 or TRBV6-3 and TRBJ2-7, with 9 bases fitting TRBD2. The germline gives CDR1 MNHEY, CDR2 SVGEGT. V shed 5 bases, J shed 4 bases, and the junction held 9 bases outside the gene matches. The CDR3 is 15 amino acids. For the CDR3, the DNA is TGTGCCAGCAGTCACATAGCGGGAGTACGTTACGAGCAGTACTTC. Its translation is CASSHIAGVRYEQYF.

This chain connects TRBV19 to TRBJ2-3, with 9 bases matching TRBD2. The junction had 5 bases not matched to a gene; V was cut back by 5 bases and J by 5 bases. Germline values: CDR1 LNHDA, CDR2 SQIVND (reference sequence). The CDR3 length is 14 residues. This CDR3 is CASSGGGAGDTQYF. DNA for the CDR3: TGTGCCAGTAGTGGCGGGGGGGCTGGAGATACGCAGTATTTT.